This T cell receptor (beta chain) is drawn from a study of blood T cell repertoires in COVID-19. Study as a whole: Sites in the United States, Italy and Spain provided acute and convalescent COVID-19 samples. T cells, B-cell-depleted T cells, or PBMCs provided the cDNA or gDNA that served as material.

This CDR3 has 11 residues. Trimming pared 4 bases from V and 13 bases from J, leaving 13 bases between. CDR1 and CDR2 from the germline V gene are MGHDK and SYGVNS. Authors' processing steps: Using reference gene primer amplification, nucleated cell counts were estimated. Using immunoSEQ multiplex PCR, the repertoire was profiled, and TCRdb retains in-frame clones only, with some absent. From that table come the V and J calls and clone size; the DNA was used to work out D and trimming. The sample has about 190,000 clones; 65% to 80% are singletons. The receptor's source is a middle-aged man who had recovered from COVID-19. The sample taken for sequencing was peripheral blood. The genes are TRBV25-1 and TRBJ1-1, with D maybe TRBD1 (5 bases). CDR3 sequence (DNA): TGTGCCAGCAGTGGACATGGGGCCGGTTTCTTT. Translated: CASSGHGAGFF. Based on the CDR3 plus reference TRBV25-1 and TRBJ1-1, the full variable domain is EADIYQTPRYLVIGTGKKITLECSQTMGHDKMYWYQQDPGMELHLIHYSYGVNSTEKGDLSSESTVSRIRTEHFPLTLESARPSHTSQYLCASSGHGAGFFGQGTRLTVV.